The 11 T cell receptor beta chains in this list originate from one sample, sequenced in a study of persistence of HIV-infected CD4 T cells (dated by TCRdb to 2018 to 2021). Reading the label with the study, this specimen's treatment or condition is: suppressive antiretroviral therapy. A pool of overlapping HIV-1 Gag 15-mer peptides was used at 0.8 to 1 ug per peptide per mL for cell stimulation. Memory CD4+ T cells that did not respond, being CD40L-negative, CD69-negative and CD45RO-high, were sorted as memory populations depleted of antigen-responding cells. The immunoSEQ hsTCRB assay version 4, run in survey mode, was used to sequence TCRbeta repertoires from genomic DNA. Held by TCRdb, this immuneACCESS table contains in-frame sequences only and omits some clones. Under half of the omission traces to an unresolved V gene where checked; the cause of the rest is unknown. In all, the sample holds about 43,000 clones, and around 78% of those were seen once. The ten top clones hold 13% to 15% of the sample.

The antigens of these receptors remain unknown. This sample comprised CD4+ T cells sorted from PBMCs after approximately 18-hour stimulation, obtained from a patient who received antiretroviral therapy. The intended sense of this specimen's cell subset or site label: CD40L-CD69- CD45RO-high memory CD4 T cells not responding to Gag peptides. The receptor set was obtained from an adult man with HIV who was CMV-seropositive.

This clone showed up just a few times. The chain employs TRBV7-2 and TRBJ2-5, with TRBD2 matching 8 bases. With 5 bases clipped from V and 1 base from J, the junction kept 6 bases outside the gene matches. Germline CDR1 and CDR2: SGHTA and FQGNSA. The CDR3 totals 15 residues. CDR3 sequence (DNA): TGTGCCAGCAGCCCGAGAAGCGGGGGCCAAGAGACCCAGTACTTC. Its translation: CASSPRSGGQETQYF.

The V gene is TRBV27, the J gene TRBJ1-2; no clear D. This CDR3 region has 12 residues. CDR1 MNHEY and CDR2 SMNVEV come from the germline V gene (reference sequence). Trimming took off 3 bases at V and 2 bases at J, with 4 bases between the two ends. CDR3 sequence (DNA): TGTGCCAGCAGTTTCGGGAACTATGGCTACACCTTC. Its protein is CASSFGNYGYTF.

The V call is TRBV7-8, the J call TRBJ2-7; 8 bases match TRBD1. The length of the CDR3 is 12 residues. Germline V CDR1 and CDR2: SGHVS, FQNEAQ. With V trimmed by 2 bases and J by 11 bases, 5 bases remained unmatched. CDR3 sequence: CASSLIPGGEYF. The CDR3 DNA reads TGTGCCAGCAGCTTAATTCCAGGGGGCGAGTACTTC.

This chain joins TRBV4-3 and TRBJ2-5; unclear D gene. The germline V gene has CDR1 LGHNA and CDR2 YSLEER. The CDR3 extends over 14 amino acids. Trimming cost V 1 base and J 4 bases, with 10 bases left between them. CDR3 DNA sequence: TGCGCCAGCAGCCAAGGTAGACCAGGAGAGACCCAGTACTTC. Protein sequence: CASSQGRPGETQYF.

The table lists this clone with a few counts. The chain joins TRBV2 to TRBJ2-2; D remains unclear. The CDR3 has 16 amino acids. V was shortened by 7 bases and J by 2 bases, with 17 bases between the two germline ends. CDR1 and CDR2 from the germline V gene are SNHLY and FYNNEI. In DNA, the CDR3 is TGTGCCAGCATCAAAGACCGGCAGTTAAACACCGGGGAGCTGTTTTTT. This sequence encodes CASIKDRQLNTGELFF.

The rearrangement uses TRBV9 and TRBJ2-7; no clear D gene. Trimming left V 0 bases short and J 6 bases short, with 13 bases between. The germline gives CDR1 SGDLS, CDR2 YYNGEE. CDR3 length: 14 amino acids. CDR3 nucleotides: TGTGCCAGCAGCGTAGGGGCAGGCCTGGGCGAGCAGTACTTC. The encoded protein is CASSVGAGLGEQYF.

The chain links TRBV19 to TRBJ1-3, with D possibly TRBD1 on 6 matching bases. The germline V and J ends were trimmed by 5 bases and 0 bases, with 14 bases remaining between them. The length of the CDR3 is 16 residues. Germline CDR1 LNHDA, CDR2 SQIVND (reference sequence). The CDR3 coding sequence is TGTGCCAGTAGTGGAGCGGACAGAGTCTCTGGAAACACCATATATTTT. This encodes CASSGADRVSGNTIYF.

The V gene is TRBV3-1 (or the pseudogene TRBV3-2), the J gene TRBJ1-5; D unresolved. With 4 bases removed from V and 1 base from J, the gap between germline ends came to 11 bases. From germline, CDR1 is LGHDT and CDR2 YNNKEL (reference sequence). CDR3 length: 15 amino acids. The DNA for the CDR3 is TGTGCCAGCAGCCTTATTCGTGGCAGCAATCAGCCCCAGCATTTT. Translated: CASSLIRGSNQPQHF.

This chain connects TRBV3-1 (or the pseudogene TRBV3-2) to TRBJ2-7, with D possibly matching TRBD1 (5 bases). Germline V gene data show CDR1 as LGHDT and CDR2 as YNNKEL (reference sequence). The CDR3 sequence is 15 residues long. V was shortened by 1 base and J by 2 bases, with 12 bases between the two germline ends. The CDR3 DNA sequence: TGTGCCAGCAGCCAAGTTTGGACACCGACCTACGAGCAGTACTTC. It is translated as CASSQVWTPTYEQYF.

This chain uses TRBV21-1 with TRBJ2-7. TRBV21-1 is described as a pseudogene. The CDR3 length is 11 residues. The chain's CDR3 is CASSKADEQYF. CDR3 coding DNA: TGTGCCAGCAGCAAAGCGGACGAGCAGTACTTC.

J is TRBJ2-3 and V is TRBV19; TRBD2 matches 14 bases. Trimming cost V 9 bases and J 4 bases; bases outside gene matches: 6. The length of the CDR3 is 15 residues. CDR1 is LNHDA, CDR2 SQIVND, per germline (reference sequence). The CDR3 DNA reads as TGTGCCAGCGGGACTAGCGGGAGTTTGTCAGATACGCAGTATTTT. Amino acid sequence: CASGTSGSLSDTQYF.